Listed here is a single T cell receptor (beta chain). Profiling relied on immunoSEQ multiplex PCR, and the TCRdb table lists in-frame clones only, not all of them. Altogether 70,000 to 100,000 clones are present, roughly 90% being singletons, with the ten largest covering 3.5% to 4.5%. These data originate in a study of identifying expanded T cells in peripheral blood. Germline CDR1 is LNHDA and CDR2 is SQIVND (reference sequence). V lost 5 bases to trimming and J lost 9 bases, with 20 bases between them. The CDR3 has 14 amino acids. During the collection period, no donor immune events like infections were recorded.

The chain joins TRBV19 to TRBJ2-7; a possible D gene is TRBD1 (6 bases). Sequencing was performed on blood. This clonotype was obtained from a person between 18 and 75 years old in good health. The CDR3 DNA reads TGTGCCAGTAGTCAATCGAGGGACACCGCAGGGCAGTACTTC. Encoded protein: CASSQSRDTAGQYF.